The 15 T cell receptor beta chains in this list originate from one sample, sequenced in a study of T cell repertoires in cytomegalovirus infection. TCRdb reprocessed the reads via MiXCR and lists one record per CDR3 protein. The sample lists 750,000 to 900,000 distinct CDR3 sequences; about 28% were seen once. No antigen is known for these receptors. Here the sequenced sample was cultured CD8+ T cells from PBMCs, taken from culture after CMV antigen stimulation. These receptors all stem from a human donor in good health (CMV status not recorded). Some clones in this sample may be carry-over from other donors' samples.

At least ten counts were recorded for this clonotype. The CDR3: CASSSRGAEQYV. CDR3 sequence (DNA): TGTGCCAGCAGCTCTAGAGGGGCCGAGCAGTACGTC. The chain has TRBV7-9 and TRBJ2-7; D possibly uses TRBD1 or TRBD2 (5 bases each). Trimming stripped 4 bases from V and 6 bases from J, with 10 bases between. CDR1 SEHNR and CDR2 FQNEAQ come from the germline V gene (reference sequence). CDR3 size: 12 residues.

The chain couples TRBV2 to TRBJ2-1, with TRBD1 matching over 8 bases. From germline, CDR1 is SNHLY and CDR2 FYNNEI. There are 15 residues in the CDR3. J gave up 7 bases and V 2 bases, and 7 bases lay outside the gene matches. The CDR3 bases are TGTGCCAGCAGTGAAATCAGGGGGCGTAAAAATGAGCAGTTCTTC. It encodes CASSEIRGRKNEQFF.

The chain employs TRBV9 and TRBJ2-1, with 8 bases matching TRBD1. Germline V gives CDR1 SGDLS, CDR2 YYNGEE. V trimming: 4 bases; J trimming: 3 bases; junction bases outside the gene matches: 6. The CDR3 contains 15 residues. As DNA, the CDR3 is TGTGCCAGCAGCCCCCCCGGGACAGGCTACAATGAGCAGTTCTTC. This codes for CASSPPGTGYNEQFF.

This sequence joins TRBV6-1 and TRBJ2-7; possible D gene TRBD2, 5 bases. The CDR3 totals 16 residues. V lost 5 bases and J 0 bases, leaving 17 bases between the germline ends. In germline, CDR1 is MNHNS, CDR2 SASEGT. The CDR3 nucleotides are TGTGCCAGCAGTTACCTTAACGACGAGGGCTCCTACGAGCAGTACGTC. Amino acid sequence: CASSYLNDEGSYEQYV.

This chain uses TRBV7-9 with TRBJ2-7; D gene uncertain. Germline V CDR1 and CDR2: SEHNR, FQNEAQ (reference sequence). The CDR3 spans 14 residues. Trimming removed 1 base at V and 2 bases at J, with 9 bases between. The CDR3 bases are TGTGCCAGCAGCTTAGTCAACAGACCCTACGAGCAGTACTTC. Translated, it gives CASSLVNRPYEQYF.

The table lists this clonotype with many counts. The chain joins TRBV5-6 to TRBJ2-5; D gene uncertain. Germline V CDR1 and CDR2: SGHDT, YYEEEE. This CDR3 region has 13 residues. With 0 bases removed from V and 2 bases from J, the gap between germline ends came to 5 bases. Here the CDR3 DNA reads TGTGCCAGCAGCTTGGGGATTCAAGAGACCCAGTACTTC. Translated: CASSLGIQETQYF.

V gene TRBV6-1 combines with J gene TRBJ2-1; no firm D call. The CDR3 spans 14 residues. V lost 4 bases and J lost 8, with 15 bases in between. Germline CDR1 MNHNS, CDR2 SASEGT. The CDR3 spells CASSAVSQFYEQFF. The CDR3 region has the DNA TGTGCCAGCAGTGCTGTAAGCCAGTTCTATGAGCAGTTCTTC.

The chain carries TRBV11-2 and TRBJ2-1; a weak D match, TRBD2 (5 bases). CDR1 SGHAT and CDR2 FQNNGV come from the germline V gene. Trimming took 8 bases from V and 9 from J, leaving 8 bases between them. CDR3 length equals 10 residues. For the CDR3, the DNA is TGTGCCAGCCAAGGGAGTGAGCAGTTCTTC. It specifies CASQGSEQFF.

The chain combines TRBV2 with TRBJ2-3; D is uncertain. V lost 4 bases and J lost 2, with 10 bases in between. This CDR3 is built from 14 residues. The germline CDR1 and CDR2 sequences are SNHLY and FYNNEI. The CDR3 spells CASSAGLLTDTQYF. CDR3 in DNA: TGTGCCAGCAGTGCTGGGCTTCTCACAGATACGCAGTATTTT.

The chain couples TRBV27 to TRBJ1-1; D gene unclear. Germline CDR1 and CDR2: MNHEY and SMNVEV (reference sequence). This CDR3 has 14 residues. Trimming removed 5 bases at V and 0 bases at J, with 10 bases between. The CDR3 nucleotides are TGTGCCAGCAGTCTGCGACCGGTGAACACTGAAGCTTTCTTT. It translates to CASSLRPVNTEAFF.

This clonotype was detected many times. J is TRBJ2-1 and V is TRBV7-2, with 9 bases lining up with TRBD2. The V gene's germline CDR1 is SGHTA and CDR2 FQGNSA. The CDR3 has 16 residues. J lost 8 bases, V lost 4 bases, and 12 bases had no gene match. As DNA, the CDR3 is TGTGCCAGCAGCTCATTAGGACTAGCGCCTTGGGATGAGCAGTTCTTC. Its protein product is CASSSLGLAPWDEQFF.

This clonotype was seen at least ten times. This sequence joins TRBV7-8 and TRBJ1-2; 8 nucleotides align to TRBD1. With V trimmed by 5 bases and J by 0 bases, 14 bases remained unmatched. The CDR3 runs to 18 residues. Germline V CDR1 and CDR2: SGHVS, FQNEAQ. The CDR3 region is CASSPASAGTGANYGYTF. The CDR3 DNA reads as TGTGCCAGCAGCCCCGCAAGCGCCGGGACAGGAGCTAACTATGGCTACACCTTC.

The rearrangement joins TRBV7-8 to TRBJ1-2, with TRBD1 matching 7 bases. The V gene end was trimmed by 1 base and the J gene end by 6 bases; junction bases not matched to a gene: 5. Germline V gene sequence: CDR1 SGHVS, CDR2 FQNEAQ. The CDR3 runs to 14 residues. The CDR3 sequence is CASSLGTGTDGYTF. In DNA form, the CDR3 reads TGTGCCAGCAGCTTAGGTACGGGGACAGATGGCTACACCTTC.

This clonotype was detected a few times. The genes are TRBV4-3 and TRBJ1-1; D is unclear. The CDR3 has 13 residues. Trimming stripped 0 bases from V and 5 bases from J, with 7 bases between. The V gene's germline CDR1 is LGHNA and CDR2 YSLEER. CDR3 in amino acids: CASSQDLVTEAFF. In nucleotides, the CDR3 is TGCGCCAGCAGCCAAGATTTGGTAACTGAAGCTTTCTTT.

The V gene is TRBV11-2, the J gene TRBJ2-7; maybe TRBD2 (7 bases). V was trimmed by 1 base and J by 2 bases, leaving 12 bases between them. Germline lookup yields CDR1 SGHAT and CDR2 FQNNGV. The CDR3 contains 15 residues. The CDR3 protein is CASSLGGGATYEQYV. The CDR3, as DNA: TGTGCCAGCAGCTTAGGGGGGGGGGCCACCTACGAGCAGTACGTC.